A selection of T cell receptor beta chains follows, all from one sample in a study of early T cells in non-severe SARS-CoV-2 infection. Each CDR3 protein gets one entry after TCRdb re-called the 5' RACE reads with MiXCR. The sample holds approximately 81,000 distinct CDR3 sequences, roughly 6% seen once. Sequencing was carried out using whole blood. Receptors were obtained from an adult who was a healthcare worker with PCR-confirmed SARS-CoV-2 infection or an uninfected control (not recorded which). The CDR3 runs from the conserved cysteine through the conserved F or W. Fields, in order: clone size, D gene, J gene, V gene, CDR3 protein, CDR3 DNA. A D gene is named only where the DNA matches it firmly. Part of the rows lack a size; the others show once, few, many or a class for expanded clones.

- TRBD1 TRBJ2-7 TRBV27 CASSQEPRTGHEQYF TGTGCCAGCAGCCAGGAGCCCAGGACAGGGCACGAGCAGTACTTC
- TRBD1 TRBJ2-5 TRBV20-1 CSAGTGTGVKETQYF TGCAGTGCTGGCACCGGGACAGGGGTTAAAGAGACCCAGTACTTC
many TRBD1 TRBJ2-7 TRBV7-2 CASSRDRPHEQYF TGTGCCAGCAGCAGGGACAGACCCCACGAGCAGTACTTC
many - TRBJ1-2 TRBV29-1 CSSDGGYTF TGCAGCTCCGATGGTGGCTACACCTTC
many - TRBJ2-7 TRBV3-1 CASSQGGGRVYEQYF TGTGCCAGCAGCCAAGGCGGCGGCAGGGTTTACGAGCAGTACTTC
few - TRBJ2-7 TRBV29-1 CSVGWGNFRAF -
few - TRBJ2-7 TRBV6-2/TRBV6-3 CASSLPYPSYEQYF TGTGCCAGCAGCCTACCGTATCCCTCCTACGAGCAGTACTTC
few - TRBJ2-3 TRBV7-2 CASSPGPLGGTDTQYF TGTGCCAGCAGCCCCGGCCCCCTAGGGGGCACAGATACGCAGTATTTT
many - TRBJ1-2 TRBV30 CAWGRQSDGYTF TGTGCCTGGGGACGCCAATCGGATGGCTACACCTTC
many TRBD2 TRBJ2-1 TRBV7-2 CASSLARASGGVNEQFF TGTGCCAGCAGCTTAGCGAGGGCTAGCGGGGGCGTCAATGAGCAGTTCTTC
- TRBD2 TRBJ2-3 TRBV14 CASSQDGLAGGATDTQYF TGTGCCAGCAGCCAAGACGGATTAGCGGGGGGTGCAACAGATACGCAGTATTTT
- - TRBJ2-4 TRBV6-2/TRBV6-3 CASGSNIQYF TGTGCCAGCGGATCAAACATTCAGTACTTC
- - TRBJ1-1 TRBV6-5 CASSVHSNTEAFF TGTGCCAGCAGCGTCCATTCGAACACTGAAGCTTTCTTT
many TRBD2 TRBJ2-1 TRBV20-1 CSVSRSAGAPFNEQFF TGCAGTGTCTCGCGATCAGCGGGAGCGCCGTTCAATGAGCAGTTCTTC
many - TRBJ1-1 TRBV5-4 CASSLIGSRTEAFF TGTGCCAGCAGCTTGATAGGGTCGCGCACTGAAGCTTTCTTT
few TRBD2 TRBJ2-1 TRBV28 CASAGGTYNEQFF TGTGCCAGCGCGGGGGGCACCTACAATGAGCAGTTCTTC
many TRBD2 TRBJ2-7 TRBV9 CASSLAGDEQYF TGTGCCAGCAGCCTGGCGGGGGACGAGCAGTACTTC
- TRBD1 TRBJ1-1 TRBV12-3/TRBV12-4 CASSTWTGRTEAFF TGTGCCAGCAGTACCTGGACAGGTAGGACTGAAGCTTTCTTT
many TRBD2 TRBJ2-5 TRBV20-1 CSASHRASGKETQYF TGCAGTGCTAGCCATCGGGCTAGCGGGAAGGAGACCCAGTACTTC
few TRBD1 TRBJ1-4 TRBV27 CASSLYGTGVATNEKLFF TGTGCCAGCAGTTTATATGGGACAGGGGTTGCAACTAATGAAAAACTGTTTTTT
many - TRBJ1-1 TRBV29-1 CSVTAIEAFF TGCAGCGTGACAGCGATTGAAGCTTTCTTT
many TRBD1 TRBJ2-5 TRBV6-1 CASSEETGVKETQYF TGTGCCAGCAGTGAAGAAACAGGGGTAAAAGAGACCCAGTACTTC
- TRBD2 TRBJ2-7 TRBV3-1 CASSQERLAGAKEQYF TGTGCCAGCAGCCAAGAACGGCTAGCGGGGGCGAAGGAGCAGTACTTC
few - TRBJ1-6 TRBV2 CASSDPDAPLHF TGTGCCAGCAGTGACCCTGATGCACCCCTCCACTTT
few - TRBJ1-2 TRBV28 CASSSEAGHNYGYTF TGTGCCAGCAGTTCGGAGGCAGGCCATAACTATGGCTACACCTTC
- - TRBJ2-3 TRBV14 CASSLDTSTQYF TGTGCCAGCAGCCTCGATACAAGTACGCAGTATTTT
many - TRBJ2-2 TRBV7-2 CASSSSPVTGMNTGELFF TGTGCCAGCAGCTCCAGCCCAGTGACTGGGATGAACACCGGGGAGCTGTTTTTT
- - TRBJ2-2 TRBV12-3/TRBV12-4 CASSLKGVTGELFF TGTGCCAGCAGTTTGAAGGGGGTCACCGGGGAGCTGTTTTTT
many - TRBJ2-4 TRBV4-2 CASSQDLTGIRNIQYF TGTGCCAGCAGCCAAGATTTGACGGGAATTAGGAACATTCAGTACTTC
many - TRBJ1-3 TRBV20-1 CSARAGSGNTIYF TGCAGTGCTAGAGCAGGCTCTGGAAACACCATATATTTT
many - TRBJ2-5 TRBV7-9 CASSLLREVETQYF TGTGCCAGCAGCTTGTTAAGGGAGGTGGAGACCCAGTACTTC
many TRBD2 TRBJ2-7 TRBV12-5 CASKLAGDEQYF TGTGCTAGTAAACTAGCGGGGGACGAGCAGTACTTC
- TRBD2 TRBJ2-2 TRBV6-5 CASSYSGLAGGPPNTGELFF TGTGCCAGCAGTTACTCTGGTCTAGCGGGGGGACCTCCGAACACCGGGGAGCTGTTTTTT
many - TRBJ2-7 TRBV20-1 CSARIRNSYEQYF TGCAGTGCTCGAATCCGGAACTCCTACGAGCAGTACTTC
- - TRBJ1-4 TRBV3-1 CASSQNAGAEKLFF TGTGCCAGCAGCCAAAACGCAGGGGCGGAAAAACTGTTTTTT
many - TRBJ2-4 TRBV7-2 CASSLAGGYGDIQYF TGTGCCAGCAGCTTAGCGGGGGGCTACGGTGACATTCAGTACTTC
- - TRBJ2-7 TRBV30 CAWGRVHEQYF TGTGCCTGGGGCAGGGTCCACGAGCAGTACTTC
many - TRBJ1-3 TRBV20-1 CSARDTTGFGNTIYF TGCAGTGCTAGAGACACAACAGGGTTTGGAAACACCATATATTTT